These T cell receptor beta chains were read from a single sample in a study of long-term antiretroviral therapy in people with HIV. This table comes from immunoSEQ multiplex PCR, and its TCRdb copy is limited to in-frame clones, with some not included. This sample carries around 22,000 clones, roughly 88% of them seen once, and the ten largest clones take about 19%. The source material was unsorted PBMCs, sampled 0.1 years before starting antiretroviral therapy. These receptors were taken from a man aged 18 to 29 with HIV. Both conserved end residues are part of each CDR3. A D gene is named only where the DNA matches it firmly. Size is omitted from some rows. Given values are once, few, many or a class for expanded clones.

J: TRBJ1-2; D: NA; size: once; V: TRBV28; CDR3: CASSPTHFIGYTF; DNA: TGTGCCAGCAGCCCCACTCACTTTATCGGCTACACCTTC
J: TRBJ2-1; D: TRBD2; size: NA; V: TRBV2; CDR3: CATWTSGRTLGYNEQFF; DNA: TGTGCCACCTGGACTAGCGGGAGGACCCTCGGTTACAATGAGCAGTTCTTC
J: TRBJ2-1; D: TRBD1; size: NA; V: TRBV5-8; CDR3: CASSQTGGAGNEQFF; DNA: TGTGCCAGCAGCCAGACAGGGGGCGCTGGCAATGAGCAGTTCTTC
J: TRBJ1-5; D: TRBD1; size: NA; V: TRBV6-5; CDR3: CASRSNRGGDQPQHF; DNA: TGTGCCAGCAGGTCTAACAGGGGAGGGGATCAGCCCCAGCATTTT
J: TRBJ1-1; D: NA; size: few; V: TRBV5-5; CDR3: CASSFLDRAEAFF; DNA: TGTGCCAGCAGCTTCCTGGACCGCGCTGAAGCTTTCTTT
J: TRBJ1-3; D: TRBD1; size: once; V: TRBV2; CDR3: CARGETGDHSGNTIYF; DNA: TGTGCCAGGGGTGAAACAGGGGATCACTCTGGAAACACCATATATTTT
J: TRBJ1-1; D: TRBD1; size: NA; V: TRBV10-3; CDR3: CAISESKGATSLTEAFF; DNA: TGTGCCATCAGTGAGTCCAAGGGGGCGACCTCGTTGACTGAAGCTTTCTTT
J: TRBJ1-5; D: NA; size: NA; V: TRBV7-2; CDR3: CASSLSRGSNQPQHF; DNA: TGTGCCAGCAGCCTAAGTAGGGGGAGCAATCAGCCCCAGCATTTT
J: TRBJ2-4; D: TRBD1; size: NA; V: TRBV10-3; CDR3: CAISEAGGQGASVKNIQYF; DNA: TGTGCCATCAGTGAGGCCGGAGGGCAGGGGGCCTCTGTCAAAAACATTCAGTACTTC
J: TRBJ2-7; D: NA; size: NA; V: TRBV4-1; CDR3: CASSPFVSYEQYF; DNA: TGCGCCAGCAGCCCATTCGTATCCTACGAGCAGTACTTC
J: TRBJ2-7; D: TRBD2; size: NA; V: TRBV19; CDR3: CASSIGGSGVYEQYF; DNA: TGTGCCAGTAGTATAGGAGGTAGCGGGGTCTACGAGCAGTACTTC
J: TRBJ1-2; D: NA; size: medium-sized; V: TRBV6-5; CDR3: CASSYGARSDGYTF; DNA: TGTGCCAGCAGTTACGGGGCTCGGAGCGATGGCTACACCTTC
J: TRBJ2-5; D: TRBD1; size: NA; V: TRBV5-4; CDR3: CASSLDRGVKYQETQYF; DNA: TGTGCCAGCAGCTTGGACAGGGGGGTAAAGTACCAAGAGACCCAGTACTTC
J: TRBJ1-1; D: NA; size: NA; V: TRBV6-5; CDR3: CASTLLGGEDTEAFF; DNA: TGTGCCAGCACCCTCCTGGGGGGAGAGGACACTGAAGCTTTCTTT
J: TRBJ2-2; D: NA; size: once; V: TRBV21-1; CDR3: CASRGKREGPPGELFF; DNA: TGTGCCAGCAGAGGGAAGCGGGAGGGCCCCCCCGGGGAGCTGTTTTTT
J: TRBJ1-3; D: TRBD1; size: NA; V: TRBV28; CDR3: CASSFLGTGDRLPSGNTIYF; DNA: TGTGCCAGCAGTTTCCTCGGGACAGGGGACCGACTCCCCTCTGGAAACACCATATATTTT
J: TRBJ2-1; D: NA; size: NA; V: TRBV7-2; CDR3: CASSSSSEPTSEQFF; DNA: TGTGCCAGCAGCTCGTCTAGCGAACCTACAAGTGAGCAGTTCTTC
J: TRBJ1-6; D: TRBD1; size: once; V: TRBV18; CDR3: CASSTRGTGTENSPLHF; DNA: TGTGCCAGCTCCACTCGGGGAACCGGGACAGAGAATTCACCCCTCCACTTT
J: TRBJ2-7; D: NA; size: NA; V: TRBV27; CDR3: CASSHAATYEQYF; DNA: TGTGCCAGCAGTCACGCAGCGACCTACGAGCAGTACTTC
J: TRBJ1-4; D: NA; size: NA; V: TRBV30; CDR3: CAWSPGRGSNEKLFF; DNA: TGTGCCTGGAGTCCAGGAAGGGGATCTAATGAAAAACTGTTTTTT
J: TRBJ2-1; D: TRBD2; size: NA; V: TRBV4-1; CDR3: CASSQVGGLAGDNEQFF; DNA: TGCGCCAGCAGCCAAGTTGGGGGGCTAGCGGGAGACAATGAGCAGTTCTTC
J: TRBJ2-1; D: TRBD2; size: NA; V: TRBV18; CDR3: CASSPSGGSSYNEQFF; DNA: TGTGCCAGCTCACCTAGCGGGGGGAGCTCCTACAATGAGCAGTTCTTC
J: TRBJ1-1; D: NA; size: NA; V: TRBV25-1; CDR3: CASSEGVEAFF; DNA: TGTGCCAGCAGTGAGGGAGTTGAAGCTTTCTTT
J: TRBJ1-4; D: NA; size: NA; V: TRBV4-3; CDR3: CASSQRDTYNEKLFF; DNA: TGCGCCAGCAGCCAACGGGACACCTATAATGAAAAACTGTTTTTT
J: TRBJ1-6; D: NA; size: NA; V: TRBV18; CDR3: CASSPSGLAPLHF; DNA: TGTGCCAGCTCACCTTCAGGGCTAGCACCCCTCCACTTT
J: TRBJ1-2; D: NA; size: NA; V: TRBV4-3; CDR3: CASSQDWVGNGYTF; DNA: TGCGCCAGCAGCCAAGATTGGGTGGGTAATGGCTACACCTTC
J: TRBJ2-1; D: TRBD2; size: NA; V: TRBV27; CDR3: CASSKGTSGNEQFF; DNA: TGTGCCAGCAGTAAGGGGACTAGCGGCAATGAGCAGTTCTTC
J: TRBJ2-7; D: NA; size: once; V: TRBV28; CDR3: CASRRIRDTLYEQYF; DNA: TGTGCCAGCAGGCGGATCCGGGACACCCTCTACGAGCAGTACTTC
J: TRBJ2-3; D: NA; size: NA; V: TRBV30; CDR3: CAWEGMNPPFFPDTQYF; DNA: TGTGCCTGGGAAGGGATGAACCCTCCCTTTTTCCCCGATACGCAGTATTTT
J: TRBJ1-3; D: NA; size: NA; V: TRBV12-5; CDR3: CASRDSGNTIYF; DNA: TGTGCTAGTAGGGACTCTGGAAACACCATATATTTT
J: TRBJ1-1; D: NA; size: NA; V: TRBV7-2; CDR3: CASSPRGGVNTEAFF; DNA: TGTGCCAGCAGCCCCCGGGGGGGGGTGAACACTGAAGCTTTCTTT
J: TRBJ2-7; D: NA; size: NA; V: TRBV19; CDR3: CASSPGTYEQYF; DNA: TGTGCCAGTAGTCCCGGAACCTACGAGCAGTACTTC
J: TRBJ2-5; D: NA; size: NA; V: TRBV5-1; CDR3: CASSLAQGMWETQYF; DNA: TGCGCCAGCAGCTTGGCCCAGGGGATGTGGGAGACCCAGTACTTC
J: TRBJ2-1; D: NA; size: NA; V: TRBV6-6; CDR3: CASSYLGAYNEQFF; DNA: TGTGCCAGCAGTTACCTCGGGGCCTACAATGAGCAGTTCTTC
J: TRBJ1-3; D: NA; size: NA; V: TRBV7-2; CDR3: CASSPRVRFAGNTIYF; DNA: TGTGCCAGCAGCCCCCGTGTGAGGTTCGCTGGAAACACCATATATTTT
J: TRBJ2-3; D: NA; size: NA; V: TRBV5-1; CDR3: CASSLDKGGIISTDTQYF; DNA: TGCGCCAGCAGCTTGGATAAGGGCGGTATAATAAGCACAGATACGCAGTATTTT
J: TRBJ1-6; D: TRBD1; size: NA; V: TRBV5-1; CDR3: CASSRWLTGLDSPLHF; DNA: TGCGCCAGCAGCCGATGGTTGACAGGGTTGGATTCACCCCTCCACTTT
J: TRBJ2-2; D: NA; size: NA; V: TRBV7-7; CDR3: CASSLDSVNTGELFF; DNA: TGTGCTAGCAGCTTGGACAGCGTGAACACCGGGGAGCTGTTTTTT
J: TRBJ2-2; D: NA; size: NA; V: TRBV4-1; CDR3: CASSQAPRLKNTGELFF; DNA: TGCGCCAGCAGCCAAGCCCCCCGGCTTAAGAACACCGGGGAGCTGTTTTTT
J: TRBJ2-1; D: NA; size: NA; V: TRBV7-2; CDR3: CASSLTYTTSYNEQFF; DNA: TGTGCCAGCAGCTTAACCTATACGACGTCCTACAATGAGCAGTTCTTC